This T cell receptor beta chain was identified during a study of Graves' ophthalmopathy and Graves' hyperthyroidism. This clonotype has ten or more counts. The CDR3 sequence is 15 residues long. Trimming took off 6 bases at V and 0 bases at J, with 9 bases between the two ends. Per germline, CDR1 MDHEN and CDR2 SYDVKM. Researchers took RNA transcripts and amplified TCR beta CDR3 regions from them. First-round RT-PCR employed HTBI primers, with a second-round multiplex PCR after it. TCRdb analysed the multiplex PCR reads with MiXCR anew, one entry per CDR3 protein. The sample shows 200,000 to 250,000 distinct CDR3 sequences, roughly 21% of them seen only once.

This sequence was found in a woman in her forties or fifties with Graves' ophthalmopathy. The source material was peripheral blood. The J gene is TRBJ2-6, the V gene TRBV28; unclear D gene. For the CDR3, the DNA is TGTGCCAGCAGAACACCCAGCTCTGGGGCCAACGTCCTGACTTTC. Its protein product is CASRTPSSGANVLTF. Supplemented by reference TRBV28 and TRBJ2-6, the full variable domain reads DVKVTQSSRYLVKRTGEKVFLECVQDMDHENMFWYRQDPGLGLRLIYFSYDVKMKEKGDIPEGYSVSREKKERFSLILESASTNQTSMYLCASRTPSSGANVLTFGAGSRLTVL.